Listed below are T cell receptor beta chains from one sample, sequenced in a study of identical twins. MiXCR, run by TCRdb on the 5' RACE reads, gives a single entry per CDR3 protein. The repertoire holds hundreds of thousands of distinct CDR3 sequences, with more than 20% as singletons. This sample also appeared in a second study, on yellow fever vaccine responses in identical twins.

Sequencing used CD4+ T cells sorted from blood. The receptor set was obtained from a woman aged 18 to 35 in good health. Each CDR3 is given with its conserved first and last residue. D genes are given only for firm matches. Clone sizes are given selectively: once, few, many, or a class where the clone is expanded.

>NA|TRBJ2-1|16|TRBD2|TRBV13
CASSPTSAVGYNEQFF
TGTGCCAGCAGCCCAACTAGCGCCGTGGGCTACAATGAGCAGTTCTTC
>few|TRBJ2-1|14|TRBD2|TRBV29-1
CSVVTSGSVNEQFF
TGCAGCGTCGTAACTAGCGGGAGTGTTAATGAGCAGTTCTTC
>many|TRBJ1-3|16|NA|TRBV12-3/TRBV12-4
CASKSQIVRSGNTIYF
TGTGCCAGCAAATCACAGATCGTACGCTCTGGAAACACCATATATTTT
>NA|TRBJ2-1|18|TRBD2|TRBV25-1
CASSVGWFERGDINEQFF
TGTGCCAGCAGTGTAGGGTGGTTTGAGCGGGGAGATATCAATGAGCAGTTCTTC
>NA|TRBJ2-1|19|NA|TRBV21-1
CASSKGGETSGHSYNEQFF
TGTGCCAGCAGCAAAGGAGGGGAGACTAGCGGTCACTCCTACAATGAGCAGTTCTTC
>many|TRBJ2-7|14|TRBD2|TRBV5-1
CASSAELAAYEQYF
TGCGCCAGCAGCGCGGAACTAGCGGCGTACGAGCAGTACTTC
>few|TRBJ1-2|14|TRBD1|TRBV19
CASSTGTGNIGYTF
TGTGCCAGTAGTACCGGGACAGGGAATATTGGCTACACCTTC
>NA|TRBJ1-5|16|TRBD1|TRBV7-8
CASSLASQGGNQPQHF
TGTGCCAGCAGCTTAGCCTCACAGGGGGGCAATCAGCCCCAGCATTTT
>few|TRBJ2-1|15|NA|TRBV6-1
CASTRQAYSYNEQFF
TGTGCCAGCACTAGACAGGCCTACTCCTACAATGAGCAGTTCTTC
>many|TRBJ2-4|12|TRBD2|TRBV20-1
CSPRGGGNIQYF
TGCAGTCCGCGGGGGGGTGGAAACATTCAGTACTTC
>once|TRBJ2-7|14|TRBD1|TRBV7-3
CASSLTGALHEQYF
TGTGCCAGCAGCTTGACAGGGGCTTTACACGAGCAGTACTTC
>few|TRBJ2-1|19|NA|TRBV14
CASSQDSGQGFLSYNEQFF
TGTGCCAGCAGCCAAGATTCAGGGCAGGGGTTCTTGTCGTACAATGAGCAGTTCTTC
>few|TRBJ1-1|13|TRBD1|TRBV6-5
CASSSPRDREAFF
TGTGCCAGCAGTTCTCCCCGGGACAGGGAAGCTTTCTTT
>few|TRBJ1-1|15|NA|TRBV27
CASSLSGFLGTEAFF
TGTGCCAGCAGTTTATCGGGCTTCCTGGGGACTGAAGCTTTCTTT
>NA|TRBJ2-1|11|NA|TRBV20-1
CSALSILEQFF
TGCAGTGCCTTAAGTATTTTGGAGCAGTTCTTC
>NA|TRBJ1-2|13|NA|TRBV10-3
CAAAGQANYGYTF
TGTGCCGCCGCGGGGCAGGCTAACTATGGCTACACCTTC
>few|TRBJ2-5|13|NA|TRBV5-1
CASSPYSGETQYF
TGCGCCAGCAGCCCGTATTCTGGCGAGACCCAGTACTTC
>NA|TRBJ2-3|15|TRBD1|TRBV25-1
CASSELDRDGDTQYF
TGTGCCAGCAGTGAATTGGACAGGGATGGAGATACGCAGTATTTT
>few|TRBJ2-1|16|TRBD2|TRBV12-3/TRBV12-4
CASSFSSGSSYNEQFF
TGTGCCAGCAGTTTCTCTAGCGGGAGCTCCTACAATGAGCAGTTCTTC
>NA|TRBJ1-1|14|NA|TRBV5-1
CASSLEQVNTEAFF
TGCGCCAGCAGCTTGGAGCAGGTGAACACTGAAGCTTTCTTT
>NA|TRBJ2-7|14|TRBD2|TRBV3-1
CASSHSAGGGEQYF
TGTGCCAGCAGCCATTCAGCGGGAGGGGGCGAGCAGTACTTC
>NA|TRBJ2-1|12|NA|TRBV20-1
CSARWESGEQFF
TGCAGTGCTAGGTGGGAGAGCGGGGAGCAGTTCTTC
>NA|TRBJ2-7|12|NA|TRBV3-1
CASSHTFYEQYF
TGTGCCAGCAGCCATACGTTCTACGAGCAGTACTTC
>NA|TRBJ2-5|12|NA|TRBV29-1
CSVADTLETQYF
TGCAGCGTTGCTGATACACTAGAGACCCAGTACTTC
>few|TRBJ2-3|16|NA|TRBV5-1
CASSLGGGSNTDTQYF
TGCGCCAGCAGCTTAGGCGGGGGCTCCAACACAGATACGCAGTATTTT
>few|TRBJ2-1|14|NA|TRBV12-3/TRBV12-4
CASSPQRAYNEQFF
TGTGCCAGCAGTCCTCAGCGGGCCTACAATGAGCAGTTCTTC
>NA|TRBJ2-5|13|TRBD1|TRBV29-1
CSVGGQEILTQYF
TGCAGCGTTGGGGGACAGGAGATATTGACCCAGTACTTC
>NA|TRBJ2-3|14|NA|TRBV7-6
CASSKTTSTDTQYF
TGTGCCAGCAGCAAGACAACTAGCACAGATACGCAGTATTTT
>NA|TRBJ1-4|15|NA|TRBV10-3
CAISPRGSGGEKLFF
TGTGCCATCAGTCCAAGGGGATCCGGGGGTGAAAAACTGTTTTTT
>NA|TRBJ2-2|12|NA|TRBV5-1
CASKQNTGELFF
TGCGCCAGCAAACAGAACACCGGGGAGCTGTTTTTT
>NA|TRBJ2-5|14|TRBD1|TRBV5-5
CASSSTGRQETQYF
TGTGCCAGCAGCTCGACAGGGCGGCAAGAGACCCAGTACTTC
>few|TRBJ2-5|15|TRBD2|TRBV10-3
CAISETLAGRETQYF
TGTGCCATCAGTGAGACGCTAGCGGGTCGAGAGACCCAGTACTTC
>many|TRBJ2-5|14|TRBD1|TRBV5-1
CASSLGQGQETQYF
TGCGCCAGCAGCTTAGGACAGGGACAAGAGACCCAGTACTTC